This T cell receptor beta chain emerged from a study of cytomegalovirus exposure and HLA in healthy donors. Whole-study findings and limits: The authors judged a highly shared variant cluster likely a sequencing artifact. In a later analysis, a missense DCLRE1C variant was linked to TCR beta V- and J-gene trimming.

Vbeta (60) and Jbeta (13) primers were used in the PCR. Measured with immunoSEQ multiplex PCR; TCRdb has only the in-frame clones, and not every one. The sample carries some 150,000 clones, approximately 79% recorded once. Of note for this clone: Its target is not known.

The source material was PBMCs. The TCR comes from a male donor in good health and CMV-seronegative.

In nucleotides, the CDR3 is TGTGCCAGCAGCCCCGCCGGGACAGAAGCCTACAATGAGCAGTTCTTC. It encodes CASSPAGTEAYNEQFF. The rearrangement joins TRBV7-9 to TRBJ2-1; TRBD1 matches at 7 bases. The germline gives CDR1 SEHNR, CDR2 FQNEAQ (reference sequence). V shed 5 bases, J shed 2 bases, and the junction held 9 bases outside the gene matches. The CDR3 contains 16 residues.